The 21 T cell receptor beta chains presented below share a single source sample, sequenced in a study of blood T cell repertoires in COVID-19. Repertoires were generated with immunoSEQ multiplex PCR, while TCRdb's copy carries only in-frame clones and drops some. The data show approximately 190,000 clones, 84% seen once. The sample comprised PBMCs or T cells enriched from blood (not recorded which). These TCRs come from a woman aged 30 to 39 who had been exposed to COVID-19.

The rearrangement joins TRBV7-6 to TRBJ2-1; a possible D gene is TRBD2 (7 bases). The CDR3 is 15 amino acids. V lost 3 bases and J 10 bases, leaving 19 bases between the germline ends. The germline V gene has CDR1 SGHVS and CDR2 FNYEAQ. CDR3 nucleotides: TGTGCCAGCAGCTTTTTTGGGGGGGCATGGGAAGAGCAGTTCTTC. Protein: CASSFFGGAWEEQFF.

The chain employs TRBV15 and TRBJ2-3; 9 bases align to TRBD2. The V and J ends lost 0 bases and 8 bases, in that order; junction bases with no gene match: 9. The CDR3 loop spans 16 amino acids. The germline V gene has CDR1 LNHNV and CDR2 YYDKDF (reference sequence). CDR3 region: CATSRDRRGGAGTQYF. The CDR3 DNA follows: TGTGCCACCAGCAGAGATAGGCGCGGGGGGGCTGGTACGCAGTATTTT.

The chain uses TRBV4-1 and TRBJ2-5, with D tentatively TRBD2 (5 bases). The CDR3 sequence is 15 residues long. Germline CDR1 is MGHRA and CDR2 is YSYEKL. V was pared by 0 bases and J by 6 bases, with 14 bases between. CDR3 nucleotide sequence: TGCGCCAGCAGCCAAGATAGAGGGCTAGAGAAGACCCAGTACTTC. This encodes CASSQDRGLEKTQYF.

V is TRBV7-8 and J is TRBJ1-5; no clear D. The CDR3 has 14 amino acids. V lost 2 bases and J lost 2, with 7 bases in between. Germline-derived CDR1 and CDR2 are SGHVS and FQNEAQ. CDR3 loop: CASSLTRGNQPQHF. DNA for the CDR3: TGTGCCAGCAGCTTAACTAGGGGCAATCAGCCCCAGCATTTT.

The chain uses TRBV19 and TRBJ1-1; 7 nucleotides agree with TRBD1. The CDR3 consists of 13 residues. Per germline, CDR1 LNHDA and CDR2 SQIVND (reference sequence). J gave up 4 bases and V 5 bases, and 4 bases lay outside the gene matches. CDR3 bases: TGTGCCAGTAGTGCTCGACAGGGCACTGAAGCTTTCTTT. Translation gives CASSARQGTEAFF.

The V and J genes are TRBV6-6 and TRBJ2-7; 7 positions agree with TRBD1. The CDR3 sequence is 15 residues long. CDR1 and CDR2 (germline): MNHNY, SVGAGI (reference sequence). With V trimmed by 2 bases and J by 2 bases, 6 bases remained unmatched. CDR3 sequence reads: CASSYGFDRAYEQYF. CDR3 coding DNA: TGTGCCAGCAGTTACGGCTTTGACAGGGCCTACGAGCAGTACTTC.

This clone occurred a few times. The V call is TRBV30, the J call TRBJ2-7; D ambiguous. Trimming removed 4 bases at V and 2 bases at J, with 9 bases between. Germline CDR1 and CDR2: GTSNPN and SVGIG (reference sequence). This CDR3 has 12 residues. CDR3 in amino acids: CAWTPVPYEQYF. CDR3 DNA sequence: TGTGCCTGGACCCCCGTTCCCTACGAGCAGTACTTC. The full variable domain, rest sourced from reference TRBV30 and TRBJ2-7, is SQTIHQWPATLVQPVGSPLSLECTVEGTSNPNLYWYRQAAGRGLQLLFYSVGIGQISSEVPQNLSASRPQDRQFILSSKKLLLSDSGFYLCAWTPVPYEQYFGPGTRLTVT.

The CDR3 sequence is CSASSPLAGEETQYF. Here the CDR3 DNA reads TGCAGTGCTAGTTCCCCCCTAGCGGGGGAAGAGACCCAGTACTTC. The chain couples TRBV20-1 to TRBJ2-5; 10 positions match TRBD2. Trimming removed 3 bases from V and 3 bases from J; junction bases left unmatched: 7. Germline loops: CDR1 DFQATT, CDR2 SNEGSKA (reference sequence). CDR3 length: 15 residues.

V usage is TRBV6-5 and J usage is TRBJ1-1, with TRBD1 as a possible D gene (5 bases). This CDR3 spans 12 amino acids. The V gene lost 6 bases and the J gene lost 5 bases, with 10 bases spanning the gap. The germline CDR1 and CDR2 sequences are MNHEY and SVGAGI. This CDR3 reads CASSTGWTEAFF. DNA for the CDR3: TGTGCCAGCAGCACAGGTTGGACTGAAGCTTTCTTT.

This clone was found a few times. The genes are TRBV4-3 and TRBJ2-7; 8 nucleotides agree with TRBD1. V was clipped by 1 base and J by 3 bases; unmatched bases: 17. The CDR3 extends over 19 amino acids. Germline V gives CDR1 LGHNA, CDR2 YSLEER. DNA of the CDR3: TGCGCCAGCAGCCAAGCCCTGTCTGTGTCAGGGGGCGTTAACTACGAGCAGTACTTC. It encodes CASSQALSVSGGVNYEQYF.

The V call is TRBV27, the J call TRBJ1-1; 7 positions agree with TRBD1. The CDR3 totals 16 residues. Germline trimming cut 2 bases from V and 6 bases from J; bases unmatched to any gene: 12. Looked up from germline, CDR1 is MNHEY and CDR2 is SMNVEV (reference sequence). CDR3 DNA: TGTGCCAGCAGTTTAAGACAGGGTTTGAACCTCGCTGAAGCTTTCTTT. Protein sequence: CASSLRQGLNLAEAFF.

The V and J genes are TRBV5-1 and TRBJ1-2, with D maybe TRBD1 (5 bases). Trimming cost V 4 bases and J 3 bases, with 19 bases left between them. The CDR3 is 16 amino acids. The germline V gene encodes CDR1 SGHRS and CDR2 YFSETQ. DNA of the CDR3: TGCGCCAGCAGCCCTACCCTGGACGGGGGGGACTATGGCTACACCTTC. This gives the protein CASSPTLDGGDYGYTF.

The chain recombines TRBV6-5 with TRBJ1-2, with 7 bases aligning to TRBD1. The CDR3 loop spans 16 amino acids. V was clipped by 1 base and J by 1 base; unmatched bases: 6. Germline CDR1 reads MNHEY; CDR2 reads SVGAGI. CDR3 amino acids: CASSYFAGTDNYGYTF. CDR3 coding DNA: TGTGCCAGCAGTTACTTTGCCGGGACAGATAACTATGGCTACACCTTC.

This chain uses TRBV10-3 with TRBJ2-1; D gene ambiguous. Trimming removed 6 bases at V and 0 bases at J, with 12 bases between. Germline values: CDR1 ENHRY, CDR2 SYGVKD. The CDR3 is 15 residues long. The CDR3 reads CAIRPTRASYNEQFF. The CDR3 coding sequence is TGTGCCATCAGACCCACGCGAGCCTCCTACAATGAGCAGTTCTTC.

The chain links TRBV4-1 to TRBJ1-4; the D gene is possibly TRBD1 (5 bases). Trimming left V 0 bases short and J 4 bases short, with 12 bases between. The CDR3 runs to 16 residues. The germline CDR1 and CDR2 sequences are MGHRA and YSYEKL. The CDR3 loop is CASSQEGRASNEKLFF. The DNA of the CDR3 is TGCGCCAGCAGCCAAGAGGGCAGGGCGAGTAATGAAAAACTGTTTTTT.

In DNA form, the CDR3 reads TGTGCCAGCAGTGAACTCGCGATGGGACAGCTATACAATGAGCAGTTCTTC. Protein: CASSELAMGQLYNEQFF. V is TRBV6-1 and J is TRBJ2-1; TRBD1 matches at 7 bases. Germline loops: CDR1 MNHNS, CDR2 SASEGT. The junction had 11 bases not matched to a gene; V was cut back by 2 bases and J by 4 bases. There are 17 residues in the CDR3.

CDR3 residues: CSVGADRHTEAFF. CDR3 DNA sequence: TGCAGCGTGGGCGCGGACAGGCACACTGAAGCTTTCTTT. This chain uses TRBV29-1 with TRBJ1-1; 7 bases agree with TRBD1. Germline CDR1 SQVTM, CDR2 ANQGSEA. The CDR3 contains 13 residues. Trimming cost V 6 bases and J 3 bases; bases outside gene matches: 7.

The chain recombines TRBV15 with TRBJ2-4; D perhaps matches TRBD1 (6 bases). Trimming shortened V by 1 base and J by 8 bases, and 12 bases separated the two germline ends. CDR1 is LNHNV, CDR2 YYDKDF, per germline (reference sequence). The CDR3 length is 14 residues. This CDR3 is CATSRVGRGHIQYF. The CDR3, as DNA: TGTGCCACCAGCAGAGTGGGCAGGGGACACATTCAGTACTTC.

The J gene is TRBJ1-1, the V gene TRBV5-5; 7 bases fit TRBD1. In germline, CDR1 is SGHKS, CDR2 YYEKEE (reference sequence). This CDR3 has 16 amino acids. V was pared by 0 bases and J by 3 bases, with 8 bases of the junction left unmatched. CDR3 amino acids: CASSLAPQGQYTEAFF. As DNA, the CDR3 is TGTGCCAGCAGCTTGGCACCACAGGGACAGTACACTGAAGCTTTCTTT.

This chain links TRBV11-2 with TRBJ2-7, with TRBD1 identical over 7 bases. CDR1 and CDR2 (germline): SGHAT, FQNNGV. The CDR3 loop spans 15 amino acids. Trimming removed 3 bases from V and 4 bases from J; junction bases left unmatched: 9. CDR3 coding DNA: TGTGCCAGCAGCTTGGGGCGAGCAGGGGGTTACGAGCAGTACTTC. Protein: CASSLGRAGGYEQYF.

This sequence joins TRBV12-5 and TRBJ1-5, with D possibly matching TRBD1 (6 bases). Between the trimmed V and J ends, which lost 3 bases and 0 bases, there was a span of 9 bases. In germline, CDR1 is LGHNT, CDR2 FRNRAP. This CDR3 spans 15 amino acids. CDR3 sequence (DNA): TGTGCTAGTGGTTTAGGACAGTTTAGCAATCAGCCCCAGCATTTT. Its protein product is CASGLGQFSNQPQHF.